These 22 T cell receptor beta chains came from one sample sequenced in a study of cytomegalovirus exposure and HLA in healthy donors (dated by TCRdb to about 2017). Receptors were amplified or captured by the immunoSEQ multiplex PCR assay. A mixture of 60 forward primers for TCR Vbeta segments and 13 reverse primers for TCR Jbeta segments was used in the multiplex PCR. TCRdb took this table from immuneACCESS and kept in-frame rearrangements with V and J called. Such tables lack part of the clones; where checked against another copy, unresolved V genes explain under half of the gap, and the rest is unexplained. The sample records about 120,000 clones, around 74% of which are singletons. The ten largest clones add up to 1.5% to 2% of the sample. Sample: PBMCs. The receptors were gathered from a woman between 18 and 29 years old in good health and CMV-seronegative.

The chain combines TRBV5-6 with TRBJ1-1, with 7 bases identical to TRBD1. This CDR3 spans 12 amino acids. Germline V gene lookup returns CDR1 SGHDT and CDR2 YYEEEE. With V trimmed by 4 bases and J by 4 bases, 1 base remained unmatched. The CDR3 loop reads CASSPGGTEAFF. CDR3 nucleotides: TGTGCCAGCAGCCCAGGGGGCACTGAAGCTTTCTTT.

This chain joins TRBV4-1 and TRBJ2-1, with a weak D call TRBD2 (6 bases). This CDR3 is 15 amino acids long. Germline V gives CDR1 MGHRA, CDR2 YSYEKL. Trimming shortened V by 1 base and J by 4 bases, and 11 bases separated the two germline ends. For the CDR3, the DNA is TGCGCCAGCAGCCAAGTCTCTGGGGGGTACAATGAGCAGTTCTTC. This codes for CASSQVSGGYNEQFF.

The chain combines TRBV10-2 with TRBJ1-2, with 8 bases fitting TRBD1. This CDR3 spans 14 amino acids. Germline V gives CDR1 WSHSY, CDR2 SAAADI. The trim removed 6 bases at V and 4 bases at J, leaving 7 bases unmatched. This CDR3 reads CASRETGGTYGYTF. Here the CDR3 DNA reads TGCGCCAGCAGGGAAACAGGGGGGACCTATGGCTACACCTTC.

V and J are TRBV30 and TRBJ1-5, with 7 bases lining up with TRBD1. The CDR3 runs 15 residues. The V segment lost 5 bases and the J segment 3 bases; nucleotides outside the gene matches: 10. The germline V gene has CDR1 GTSNPN and CDR2 SVGIG (reference sequence). CDR3 nucleotides: TGTGCCTGGGGCAGAGGGGGACAGTCCAATCAGCCCCAGCATTTT. Its translation: CAWGRGGQSNQPQHF.

The chain uses TRBV6-1 and TRBJ1-4, with D perhaps matching TRBD1 (6 bases). The CDR3 is made up of 15 amino acids. The germline V gene has CDR1 MNHNS and CDR2 SASEGT. Trimming took off 10 bases at V and 7 bases at J, with 22 bases between the two ends. CDR3 DNA: TGTGCCACCAAAATCTCCGGGACAATGGCTGAAAAACTGTTTTTT. This translates into CATKISGTMAEKLFF.

The J gene is TRBJ1-4, the V gene TRBV7-2; D is perhaps TRBD1 (5 bases). CDR1 SGHTA and CDR2 FQGNSA come from the germline V gene. Trimming removed 1 base at V and 5 bases at J, with 20 bases between. CDR3 size: 18 residues. CDR3 DNA: TGTGCCAGCAGCTTAGTGGGGGTAGCTTTCGGGGGGAATGAAAAACTGTTTTTT. Its translation is CASSLVGVAFGGNEKLFF.

The rearrangement links TRBV2 to TRBJ2-5; 9 bases line up with TRBD1. After removal of 5 bases from V and 5 bases from J, the junction contained 18 bases not matched to a gene. The CDR3 contains 18 residues. CDR1 is SNHLY, CDR2 FYNNEI, per germline. CDR3 bases: TGTGCCAGCAGTTTTTCCATCACCCGGGACAGGGTTGTTGAGACCCAGTACTTC. Encoded protein: CASSFSITRDRVVETQYF.

This clone appeared a few times. V is TRBV28 and J is TRBJ1-2, with unresolved D. Trimming took 4 bases from V and 8 from J, leaving 11 bases between them. The germline V gene encodes CDR1 MDHEN and CDR2 SYDVKM. The CDR3 length is 12 residues. The CDR3 loop reads CASSSGSWGYTF. For the CDR3, the DNA is TGTGCCAGCAGTTCCGGGTCTTGGGGCTACACCTTC.

J is TRBJ2-7 and V is TRBV5-6; maybe TRBD1 (6 bases). V gave up 4 bases and J gave up 0 bases, with 11 bases separating them. CDR1 is SGHDT, CDR2 YYEEEE, per germline. The CDR3 consists of 14 residues. Here the CDR3 reads CASSRMDSSYEQYF. Here the CDR3 DNA reads TGTGCCAGCAGCCGTATGGACAGCTCCTACGAGCAGTACTTC.

The chain has TRBV7-2 and TRBJ2-7; possible D gene TRBD1, 6 bases. V lost 5 bases to trimming and J lost 3 bases, with 17 bases between them. This CDR3 comprises 15 residues. Germline CDR1 SGHTA, CDR2 FQGNSA. In nucleotides, the CDR3 is TGTGCCAGCAGCGCCGCCGGGACAATCAACTACGAGCAGTACTTC. It specifies CASSAAGTINYEQYF.

The V gene is TRBV5-1, the J gene TRBJ1-5; the D is unclear. With 1 base removed from V and 4 bases from J, the gap between germline ends came to 12 bases. The germline CDR1 and CDR2 sequences are SGHRS and YFSETQ. The CDR3 is 15 residues long. For the CDR3, the DNA is TGCGCCAGCAGCTTGTCAGGCGCAAAAAATCAGCCCCAGCATTTT. Its protein is CASSLSGAKNQPQHF.

In its sample, this clone was seen once. The rearrangement links TRBV15 to TRBJ2-6; TRBD1 might be the D (6 bases). From germline, CDR1 is LNHNV and CDR2 YYDKDF (reference sequence). V lost 4 bases, J lost 2 bases, and 24 bases lay in between. CDR3 length: 20 amino acids. The CDR3 here is CATSNTLNRDKLAGANVLTF. The CDR3 bases are TGTGCCACCAGCAACACCTTAAACAGGGATAAACTTGCTGGGGCCAACGTCCTGACTTTC.

V usage is TRBV7-9 and J usage is TRBJ1-4; D is unclear. CDR3 length: 15 residues. Germline V lookup: CDR1 SEHNR, CDR2 FQNEAQ (reference sequence). The V gene lost 2 bases and the J gene lost 0 bases, with 7 bases spanning the gap. The CDR3 region is CASSLTDTTNEKLFF. CDR3 DNA: TGTGCCAGCAGCTTAACTGACACAACTAATGAAAAACTGTTTTTT.

This chain links TRBV29-1 with TRBJ2-7; 7 bases agree with TRBD2. The CDR3 contains 14 residues. V lost 8 bases and J lost 6; bases outside the gene matches: 16. Looked up from germline, CDR1 is SQVTM and CDR2 is ANQGSEA. CDR3 residues: CSSRPGPREGEQYF. The CDR3 coding sequence is TGCAGCTCACGACCGGGACCCAGGGAGGGCGAGCAGTACTTC.

Regarding this clone: No conserved phenylalanine or tryptophan ends this CDR3, so it is likely a read error. The chain combines TRBV27 with TRBJ2-7; 7 bases map to TRBD2. The CDR3 is 17 residues long. In germline, CDR1 is MNHEY, CDR2 SMNVEV (reference sequence). The V and J ends lost 4 bases and 3 bases, in that order; junction bases with no gene match: 15. In nucleotides, the CDR3 is TGTGCCAGCAGTTCCCCACCGGGGAGGGGCTTTAACTACGAGCAGTACCTC. Its protein is CASSSPPGRGFNYEQYL.

The CDR3 sequence: CASSLNPFGNIYF. In DNA form, the CDR3 reads TGTGCCAGCAGCTTAAACCCTTTCGGGAACATATATTTT. This sequence joins TRBV9 and TRBJ1-3; D uncertain. CDR1 and CDR2 from the germline V gene are SGDLS and YYNGEE. CDR3 size: 13 residues. The ends were cut back, 4 bases at V and 12 bases at J, with 17 bases in the middle.

This chain connects TRBV2 to TRBJ2-1; D may be TRBD2 (6 bases). The CDR3 runs 14 residues. Germline loops: CDR1 SNHLY, CDR2 FYNNEI. The V and J ends lost 5 bases and 2 bases respectively, with 10 bases between them. The chain's CDR3 is CASSRDSPYNEQFF. The CDR3 DNA follows: TGTGCCAGCAGTCGGGACTCCCCCTACAATGAGCAGTTCTTC. Based on the CDR3 plus reference TRBV2 and TRBJ2-1, the full variable domain is EPEVTQTPSHQVTQMGQEVILRCVPISNHLYFYWYRQILGQKVEFLVSFYNNEISEKSEIFDDQFSVERPDGSNFTLKIRSTKLEDSAMYFCASSRDSPYNEQFFGPGTRLTVL.

This clone has more than one count but fewer than ten. This chain joins TRBV2 and TRBJ1-6; no clear D. This CDR3 is built from 13 residues. The germline gives CDR1 SNHLY, CDR2 FYNNEI. Between the trimmed V and J ends, which lost 6 bases and 8 bases, there was a span of 11 bases. This CDR3 is CASRVERDSPLHF. CDR3 nucleotide sequence: TGTGCCAGCAGAGTAGAACGGGATTCACCCCTCCACTTT. Combining the CDR3 with reference TRBV2 and TRBJ1-6 gives the whole variable domain EPEVTQTPSHQVTQMGQEVILRCVPISNHLYFYWYRQILGQKVEFLVSFYNNEISEKSEIFDDQFSVERPDGSNFTLKIRSTKLEDSAMYFCASRVERDSPLHFGNGTRLTVT.

The gene calls are TRBV29-1 and TRBJ2-2, with D maybe TRBD2 (6 bases). CDR3 length: 12 residues. Per the germline V gene, CDR1 is SQVTM and CDR2 is ANQGSEA. V dropped 8 bases and J dropped 5 bases, with 12 bases sitting between them. The CDR3 DNA follows: TGCAGCTATGGGGGGAGAACCGGGGAGCTGTTTTTT. This encodes CSYGGRTGELFF.

This clone was detected a few times. The V call is TRBV28, the J call TRBJ1-3; D is ambiguous. This CDR3 comprises 12 residues. Germline V gene lookup returns CDR1 MDHEN and CDR2 SYDVKM. V lost 8 bases and J lost 4, with 9 bases in between. CDR3 in amino acids: CASLRVGNTIYF. DNA of the CDR3: TGTGCCAGCCTGAGAGTCGGAAACACCATATATTTT. The entire variable domain, with the rest obtained from reference TRBV28 and TRBJ1-3, is as follows: DVKVTQSSRYLVKRTGEKVFLECVQDMDHENMFWYRQDPGLGLRLIYFSYDVKMKEKGDIPEGYSVSREKKERFSLILESASTNQTSMYLCASLRVGNTIYFGEGSWLTVV.

There are a few counts of this clone. This chain uses TRBV6-8 with TRBJ2-2; D possibly corresponds to TRBD1 (5 bases). V lost 2 bases to trimming and J lost 8 bases, with 9 bases between them. Germline values: CDR1 MNHGY, CDR2 SAAAGT. This CDR3 spans 13 amino acids. CDR3 sequence: CASSYGKGGELFF. The CDR3 DNA reads as TGTGCCAGCAGTTACGGGAAGGGGGGGGAGCTGTTTTTT.

This chain links TRBV5-6 with TRBJ2-3, with 11 bases identical to TRBD2. Trimming took 4 bases from V and 6 from J; bases not matched to a gene: 10. Germline CDR1 is SGHDT and CDR2 is YYEEEE. The CDR3 is 16 amino acids. For the CDR3, the DNA is TGTGCCAGCAGCCACACTAGCGGGGGAAATGTGGATACGCAGTATTTT. It encodes CASSHTSGGNVDTQYF.